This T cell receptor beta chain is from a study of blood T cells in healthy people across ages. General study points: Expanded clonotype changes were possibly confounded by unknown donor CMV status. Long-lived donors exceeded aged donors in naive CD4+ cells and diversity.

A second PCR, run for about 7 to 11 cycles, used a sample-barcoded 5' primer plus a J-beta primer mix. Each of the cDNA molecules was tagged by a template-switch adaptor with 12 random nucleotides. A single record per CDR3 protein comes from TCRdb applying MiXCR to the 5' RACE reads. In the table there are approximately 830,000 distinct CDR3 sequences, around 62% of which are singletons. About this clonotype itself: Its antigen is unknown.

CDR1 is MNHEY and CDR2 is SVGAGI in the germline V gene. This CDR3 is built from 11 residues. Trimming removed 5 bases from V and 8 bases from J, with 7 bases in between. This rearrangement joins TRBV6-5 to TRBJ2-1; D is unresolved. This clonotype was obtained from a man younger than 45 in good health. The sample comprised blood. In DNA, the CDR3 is TGTGCCAGCAGTGGCATGTATGAGCAGTTCTTC. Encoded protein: CASSGMYEQFF.